Presented here are 11 T cell receptor beta chains from one specimen sequenced in a study of T cells in Graves' hyperthyroidism and ophthalmopathy. From RNA transcripts, TCR beta CDR3 regions were amplified. Carried out on the TCR CDR3, a first-round RT-PCR used the HTBI primer set. TCRdb called the multiplex PCR reads again in MiXCR, with one record for every CDR3 protein. Counted here are fewer than 650,000 distinct CDR3 sequences, over 35% occurring once; the ten biggest clones make up 44%. The sample was peripheral blood or thyroid tissue (not recorded which). These receptor sequences come from an adult woman with Graves' disease, either hyperthyroidism or ophthalmopathy (not recorded which).

The chain has TRBV28 and TRBJ1-2; TRBD1 agrees at 9 bases. This CDR3 is built from 12 residues. Germline assignment: CDR1 MDHEN and CDR2 SYDVKM. The V gene end was trimmed by 6 bases and the J gene end by 8 bases; junction bases not matched to a gene: 4. CDR3 DNA sequence: TGTGCCAGCAGGACAGGGGGTGAGGGCTACACCTTC. Translating it yields CASRTGGEGYTF.

This clonotype was seen a single time. The rearrangement links TRBV29-1 to TRBJ2-5, with D possibly matching TRBD2 (5 bases). The CDR3 covers 15 residues. Trimming took off 8 bases at V and 4 bases at J, with 23 bases between the two ends. Germline lookup yields CDR1 SQVTM and CDR2 ANQGSEA. CDR3 nucleotide sequence: TGCAGCACGAGGCAAGGGAACGGGGATGGAGAGACCCAGTACTTC. It yields the protein CSTRQGNGDGETQYF.

This chain joins TRBV7-9 and TRBJ1-2, with D possibly being TRBD1 (5 bases). The CDR3 is made up of 14 amino acids. Germline CDR1 is SEHNR and CDR2 is FQNEAQ (reference sequence). Deletions cut 5 bases from V and 3 bases from J, with 13 bases between. The CDR3 loop is CASSQEGRDYGYTF. As DNA, the CDR3 is TGTGCCAGCAGCCAAGAGGGACGTGACTATGGCTACACCTTC.

This clonotype appeared a single time. The chain recombines TRBV9 with TRBJ1-1; 10 bases are shared with TRBD1. Trimming took 4 bases from V and 3 from J; bases not matched to a gene: 6. This CDR3 is 15 amino acids long. Germline loops: CDR1 SGDLS, CDR2 YYNGEE. The CDR3, as DNA: TGTGCCAGCAGCTACGGGACAGGGGAAGACACTGAAGCTTTCTTT. Residues: CASSYGTGEDTEAFF.

V and J are TRBV29-1 and TRBJ1-1, with D perhaps matching TRBD1 (5 bases). This CDR3 region has 13 residues. The germline V gene encodes CDR1 SQVTM and CDR2 ANQGSEA. The V end lost 6 bases, the J end lost 6 bases, and 17 bases lay between the germline ends. CDR3 in amino acids: CSVTAGLGAEAFF. Here the CDR3 DNA reads TGCAGCGTGACGGCAGGGCTGGGCGCTGAAGCTTTCTTT.

This clonotype was seen ten or more times. The junction departs from the called germline gene at one end, perhaps through a read error. The chain uses TRBV20-1 and TRBJ1-6; D unclear. The CDR3 contains 13 residues. Per the germline V gene, CDR1 is DFQATT and CDR2 is SNEGSKA (reference sequence). The CDR3 nucleotides are TGCAGTGCTAGAGATTCACGACAAGAGTCCCTCGGCTTT. Protein product: CSARDSRQESLGF.

The rearrangement joins TRBV20-1 to TRBJ1-6; perhaps TRBD1 as D (5 bases). The germline CDR1 and CDR2 sequences are DFQATT and SNEGSKA (reference sequence). There are 13 residues in the CDR3. With 0 bases removed from V and 11 bases from J, the gap between germline ends came to 11 bases. The CDR3 nucleotides are TGCAGTGCTAGAGATGGGGGTTACCCACCCCTCCACTTT. As protein: CSARDGGYPPLHF.

The rearrangement links TRBV24-1 to TRBJ2-3, with 9 bases lining up with TRBD1. Germline lookup yields CDR1 KGHDR and CDR2 SFDVKD. Germline trimming cut 5 bases from V and 6 bases from J; bases unmatched to any gene: 5. This CDR3 is 14 amino acids long. As DNA, the CDR3 is TGTGCCACCAGTGCCAGGACAGGGGTGGATACGCAGTATTTT. Protein: CATSARTGVDTQYF.

This clonotype occurred a few times. This chain uses TRBV5-1 with TRBJ2-5, with a weak D call TRBD2 (6 bases). The germline V gene has CDR1 SGHRS and CDR2 YFSETQ. This CDR3 has 15 amino acids. The germline V and J ends were trimmed by 3 bases and 5 bases, with 17 bases remaining between them. This CDR3 reads CASSSYQTSSETQYF. In nucleotides, the CDR3 is TGCGCCAGCAGCTCCTACCAGACTAGTTCGGAGACCCAGTACTTC.

This clonotype was recorded at least ten times. The CDR3, as DNA: TGTGCCAGCACTTCAGGGACGGCCGGGGAGCTGTTTTTT. Amino acid sequence: CASTSGTAGELFF. The rearrangement links TRBV11-2 to TRBJ2-2, with D perhaps TRBD1 or TRBD2 (5 bases each). The V gene lost 7 bases and the J gene lost 6 bases, with 12 bases spanning the gap. This CDR3 region has 13 residues. In germline, CDR1 is SGHAT, CDR2 FQNNGV.

The sample holds a few counts of this clonotype. The rearrangement links TRBV5-1 to TRBJ2-7; D is unresolved. Trimming removed 1 base from V and 5 bases from J, with 13 bases in between. CDR3 length: 14 residues. CDR1 is SGHRS, CDR2 YFSETQ, per germline. CDR3 loop: CASSLTLGRNEQYF. For the CDR3, the DNA is TGCGCCAGCAGCTTGACCCTAGGCCGAAACGAGCAGTACTTC.